The 22 T cell receptor beta chains given below trace back to one sample, sequenced in a study of T cell changes during pregnancy in multiple sclerosis. The data were produced by immunoSEQ multiplex PCR, yet TCRdb's version contains in-frame clones alone and is incomplete. The sample lists approximately 66,000 clones, approximately 92% seen once, with just under 2% in the top ten. The material was peripheral blood, obtained in the third trimester of pregnancy. These receptors came from a female donor in good health, enrolled as a control in a pregnancy study.

The chain uses TRBV5-1 and TRBJ2-1, with 11 bases that match TRBD2. CDR3 length: 16 amino acids. Germline CDR1 SGHRS, CDR2 YFSETQ. The V gene end was trimmed by 4 bases and the J gene end by 8 bases; junction bases not matched to a gene: 11. The CDR3 coding sequence is TGCGCCAGCAGCCTGGGACTAGCGGCCCCAGCGGATGAGCAGTTCTTC. This sequence encodes CASSLGLAAPADEQFF.

The CDR3: CASSYSGQPQVTIYF. The CDR3 DNA sequence: TGTGCCAGCAGTTACTCGGGACAGCCCCAAGTAACCATATATTTT. The J gene is TRBJ1-3, the V gene TRBV6-6; 7 bases agree with TRBD1. The CDR3 totals 15 residues. V dropped 0 bases and J dropped 10; count of bases not matched to a gene: 9. Germline V CDR1 and CDR2: MNHNY, SVGAGI (reference sequence).

In nucleotides, the CDR3 is TGTGCCAGCAGCAACAGGGGGCGCGATTCACCCCTCCACTTT. It encodes CASSNRGRDSPLHF. The rearrangement uses TRBV27 and TRBJ1-6; 9 bases are shared with TRBD1. Germline CDR1 is MNHEY and CDR2 is SMNVEV (reference sequence). This CDR3 contains 14 residues. Losses at the gene ends were 6 bases for V and 8 bases for J; bases not matched to a gene: 5.

The chain joins TRBV7-9 to TRBJ2-2, with 8 bases matching TRBD1. V lost 8 bases to trimming and J lost 7 bases; unmatched junction nucleotides: 6. Per the germline V gene, CDR1 is SEHNR and CDR2 is FQNEAQ (reference sequence). The CDR3 covers 13 residues. The CDR3 sequence: CASARQGNGELFF. CDR3 nucleotides: TGTGCCAGCGCCCGACAGGGGAACGGGGAGCTGTTTTTT. Complete variable domain (other parts from reference TRBV7-9 and TRBJ2-2): DTGVSQNPRHKITKRGQNVTFRCDPISEHNRLYWYRQTLGQGPEFLTYFQNEAQLEKSRLLSDRFSAERPKGSFSTLEIQRTEQGDSAMYLCASARQGNGELFFGEGSRLTVL.

This clone has a single count. The J gene is TRBJ1-4, the V gene TRBV6-1, with 8 nucleotides matching TRBD1. CDR3 length: 14 residues. CDR1 and CDR2 (germline): MNHNS, SASEGT. The V and J ends lost 7 bases and 5 bases, in that order; junction bases with no gene match: 6. This CDR3 is CASNDRGPNEKLFF. CDR3 in DNA: TGTGCCAGCAATGACAGGGGACCGAATGAAAAACTGTTTTTT.

This clone has just one count. The gene calls are TRBV20-1 and TRBJ2-3; maybe TRBD2 (5 bases). The CDR3 extends over 11 amino acids. CDR1 is DFQATT, CDR2 SNEGSKA, per germline (reference sequence). CDR3 loop: CSPRGLHTQYF. The CDR3 DNA sequence: TGCAGCCCCCGCGGGTTACATACGCAGTATTTT.

The chain joins TRBV7-9 to TRBJ1-4; no clear D gene. The V end lost 1 base, the J end lost 0 bases, and 9 bases lay between the germline ends. Looked up from germline, CDR1 is SEHNR and CDR2 is FQNEAQ (reference sequence). The CDR3 is 16 residues long. CDR3 sequence: CASSLGVQSTNEKLFF. For the CDR3, the DNA is TGTGCCAGCAGCTTAGGGGTACAGTCAACTAATGAAAAACTGTTTTTT.

The chain recombines TRBV5-1 with TRBJ2-5, with D maybe TRBD1 (6 bases). The germline V and J ends were trimmed by 2 bases and 3 bases, with 11 bases remaining between them. There are 14 residues in the CDR3. Per germline, CDR1 SGHRS and CDR2 YFSETQ. CDR3 sequence: CASSLQDSKETQYF. CDR3 bases: TGCGCCAGCAGCTTACAGGACAGTAAAGAGACCCAGTACTTC.

J is TRBJ2-7 and V is TRBV29-1; 11 bases fit TRBD2. Unmatched junction bases numbered 8, after V lost 6 bases and J lost 7 bases. The V gene's germline CDR1 is SQVTM and CDR2 ANQGSEA. The CDR3 sequence is 13 residues long. CDR3 DNA sequence: TGCAGCGTAGCCACGGGACTAGCGGCTGAGCAGTACTTC. Its protein is CSVATGLAAEQYF.

This clone was seen a single time. An end of the junction differs from the germline gene, which may be a read error. V and J are TRBV7-7 and TRBJ2-5, with D maybe TRBD1 (6 bases). The CDR3 covers 15 residues. The germline CDR1 and CDR2 sequences are SSHAT and FNYEAQ (reference sequence). CDR3 sequence: CASTLLQGSQETQYF. CDR3 DNA sequence: TGTGCTAGCACCTTGCTACAGGGTTCCCAAGAGACCCAGTACTTC. The complete variable domain, with remaining parts taken from reference TRBV7-7 and TRBJ2-5, reads GAGVSQSPRYKVTKRGQDVTLRCDPISSHATLYWYQQALGQGPEFLTYFNYEAQPDKSGLPSDRFSAERPEGSISTLTIQRTEQRDSAMYRCASTLLQGSQETQYFGPGTRLLVL.

This clone was observed a single time. This chain links TRBV27 with TRBJ1-1, with 8 bases fitting TRBD1. The trim removed 5 bases at V and 5 bases at J, leaving 4 bases unmatched. The CDR3 spans 13 residues. Germline V gives CDR1 MNHEY, CDR2 SMNVEV (reference sequence). The CDR3 spells CASSRQGWTEAFF. DNA of the CDR3: TGTGCCAGCAGTCGACAGGGGTGGACTGAAGCTTTCTTT.

The chain recombines TRBV27 with TRBJ2-1, with 7 positions matching TRBD2. This CDR3 has 19 amino acids. After removal of 5 bases from V and 6 bases from J, the junction contained 22 bases not matched to a gene. CDR1 and CDR2 (germline): MNHEY, SMNVEV (reference sequence). CDR3 sequence reads: CASSPKQFSRLAGGNEQFF. CDR3 sequence (DNA): TGTGCCAGCAGTCCAAAGCAATTCTCTAGACTAGCCGGCGGCAATGAGCAGTTCTTC.

V gene TRBV10-3 combines with J gene TRBJ1-1; D is uncertain. The germline V gene encodes CDR1 ENHRY and CDR2 SYGVKD. This CDR3 is 10 amino acids long. The germline V and J ends were trimmed by 10 bases and 4 bases, with 7 bases remaining between them. CDR3 protein: CATSGTEAFF. Here the CDR3 DNA reads TGTGCCACGTCGGGCACTGAAGCTTTCTTT.

V usage is TRBV6-6 and J usage is TRBJ2-5, with no clear D. The CDR3 contains 13 residues. Trimming took off 1 base at V and 3 bases at J, with 6 bases between the two ends. The germline V gene encodes CDR1 MNHNY and CDR2 SVGAGI (reference sequence). The CDR3 DNA reads as TGTGCCAGCAGTTACTTCGAGAAAGAGACCCAGTACTTC. Translation: CASSYFEKETQYF.

The chain joins TRBV27 to TRBJ1-2, with D possibly matching TRBD1 (5 bases). In germline, CDR1 is MNHEY, CDR2 SMNVEV (reference sequence). This CDR3 contains 13 residues. With 2 bases removed from V and 1 base from J, the gap between germline ends came to 5 bases. The CDR3 loop is CASSLRGNYGYTF. Here the CDR3 DNA reads TGTGCCAGCAGTTTAAGGGGTAACTATGGCTACACCTTC.

The chain has TRBV6-4 and TRBJ2-1, with 9 bases lining up with TRBD2. From germline, CDR1 is MRHNA and CDR2 SNTAGT. The CDR3 sequence is 15 residues long. V shed 0 bases and J 6 bases; nucleotides not matched to a gene: 3. The CDR3 loop reads CASSDSLAGLNEQFF. The CDR3 DNA sequence: TGTGCCAGCAGTGACTCGCTAGCGGGGCTCAATGAGCAGTTCTTC.

This clone is medium-sized. The gene calls are TRBV7-9 and TRBJ2-7; 9 positions match TRBD1. The CDR3 has 15 residues. V trimming: 2 bases; J trimming: 2 bases; junction bases outside the gene matches: 4. Germline assignment: CDR1 SEHNR and CDR2 FQNEAQ (reference sequence). CDR3 residues: CASSLSGTGTYEQYF. The DNA for the CDR3 is TGTGCCAGCAGCTTATCCGGGACAGGGACCTACGAGCAGTACTTC. The entire variable domain, with the rest obtained from reference TRBV7-9 and TRBJ2-7, is as follows: DTGVSQNPRHKITKRGQNVTFRCDPISEHNRLYWYRQTLGQGPEFLTYFQNEAQLEKSRLLSDRFSAERPKGSFSTLEIQRTEQGDSAMYLCASSLSGTGTYEQYFGPGTRLTVT.

The V call is TRBV4-1, the J call TRBJ2-1; 14 bases map to TRBD2. V trimming: 3 bases; J trimming: 8 bases; junction bases outside the gene matches: 3. Germline lookup yields CDR1 MGHRA and CDR2 YSYEKL. The length of the CDR3 is 15 residues. The CDR3 DNA reads TGCGCCAGCAGCCAGACTAGCGGGGGGGCAGATGAGCAGTTCTTC. It encodes CASSQTSGGADEQFF.

The gene calls are TRBV5-6 and TRBJ2-7, with 7 bases matching TRBD1. CDR1 SGHDT and CDR2 YYEEEE come from the germline V gene. The CDR3 contains 12 residues. The V and J ends lost 2 bases and 7 bases, in that order; junction bases with no gene match: 3. CDR3 nucleotide sequence: TGTGCCAGCAGCTTCACAGGGGATGAGCAGTACTTC. This sequence encodes CASSFTGDEQYF.

CDR3 coding DNA: TGTGCCAGTAGTATGATGAGCGGGGGTGATCGCGAGACCCAGTACTTC. Translated: CASSMMSGGDRETQYF. This chain links TRBV19 with TRBJ2-5, with 8 nucleotides matching TRBD2. V gave up 3 bases and J gave up 5 bases; unmatched junction bases: 11. The CDR3 runs 16 residues. Germline CDR1 LNHDA, CDR2 SQIVND (reference sequence). The full variable domain, with the rest looked up from reference TRBV19 and TRBJ2-5, is DGGITQSPKYLFRKEGQNVTLSCEQNLNHDAMYWYRQDPGQGLRLIYYSQIVNDFQKGDIAEGYSVSREKKESFPLTVTSAQKNPTAFYLCASSMMSGGDRETQYFGPGTRLLVL.

The chain is built from TRBV4-1 and TRBJ1-5; D possibly corresponds to TRBD1 (6 bases). Germline CDR1 MGHRA, CDR2 YSYEKL. Trimming cost V 3 bases and J 0 bases, with 9 bases left between them. The CDR3 sequence is 15 residues long. CDR3 bases: TGCGCCAGCAGCCACTGGACAGATAGCAATCAGCCCCAGCATTTT. Its protein is CASSHWTDSNQPQHF.

The chain uses TRBV9 and TRBJ2-3; tentative D call: TRBD2 (6 bases). CDR3 length equals 15 residues. Germline V lookup: CDR1 SGDLS, CDR2 YYNGEE. The V gene lost 3 bases and the J gene lost 3 bases, with 14 bases spanning the gap. The CDR3 bases are TGTGCCAGCAGCGCCGTTACTAGCTCGACAGATACGCAGTATTTT. It translates to CASSAVTSSTDTQYF.